One and the same sample provided the 23 T cell receptor beta chains below, sequenced in a study of regulatory T cells in long-lasting Graves disease. Time point in this sample: persistent/refractory GD, antithyroid drugs over 5 years with positive TRAb. PBMC RNA was the source of the TCR library. iRepertoire HTBI primers and Arm-PCR of CDR3 regions built TCR beta libraries. One entry per CDR3 protein, called by TCRdb with MiXCR from the multiplex PCR reads. The sample holds fewer than 550,000 distinct CDR3 sequences, 20% to 25% seen once. The source material was peripheral blood mononuclear cells (PBMCs), sampled when the disease was refractory, from a patient treated with antithyroid drugs. These receptors were obtained from a female donor with Graves disease.

Points on this clonotype: This may arise from a read error, as a much more abundant clone is one base away. The CDR3 DNA reads TGTGCCAGTAGCCTGAACTACCAAGAGACCCAGTACTTC. It encodes CASSLNYQETQYF. The genes are TRBV27 and TRBJ2-5; D remains ambiguous. V shed 9 bases and J shed 0 bases, with 11 bases lying between them. The germline V gene has CDR1 MNHEY and CDR2 SMNVEV (reference sequence). This CDR3 has 13 residues.

This chain links TRBV30 with TRBJ2-1, with 8 nucleotides matching TRBD1. Looked up from germline, CDR1 is GTSNPN and CDR2 is SVGIG (reference sequence). This CDR3 contains 13 residues. The trim removed 5 bases at V and 7 bases at J, leaving 7 bases unmatched. Written as DNA, the CDR3 is TGTGCCTGGGACCGGGGACAGGAAAATGAGCAGTTCTTC. Protein sequence: CAWDRGQENEQFF. The variable domain in full, completed from reference TRBV30 and TRBJ2-1, reads SQTIHQWPATLVQPVGSPLSLECTVEGTSNPNLYWYRQAAGRGLQLLFYSVGIGQISSEVPQNLSASRPQDRQFILSSKKLLLSDSGFYLCAWDRGQENEQFFGPGTRLTVL.

Concerning this clonotype itself: This may be a read error, as it is one base from a much larger clone. The chain links TRBV28 to TRBJ1-1; TRBD1 might be the D (5 bases). There are 14 residues in the CDR3. Trimming stripped 3 bases from V and 3 bases from J, with 11 bases between. CDR1 and CDR2 (germline): MDHEN, SYDVKM. In DNA form, the CDR3 reads TGTGCCAGCAGTTTTTTCCGGGGGGACACTGAAGCTTTCTTT. It encodes CASSFFRGDTEAFF. The whole variable domain, remainder taken from reference TRBV28 and TRBJ1-1, is DVKVTQSSRYLVKRTGEKVFLECVQDMDHENMFWYRQDPGLGLRLIYFSYDVKMKEKGDIPEGYSVSREKKERFSLILESASTNQTSMYLCASSFFRGDTEAFFGQGTRLTVV.

As to this clonotype: Just one base apart from a much larger clone, this may be a read error. This is likely a read error, given that the CDR3 carries no conserved phenylalanine or tryptophan at its end. The chain is built from TRBV11-2 and TRBJ1-1, with no clear D. CDR3 length equals 14 residues. The V and J ends lost 0 bases and 8 bases respectively, with 13 bases between them. Per germline, CDR1 SGHAT and CDR2 FQNNGV. Here the CDR3 reads CASSLDGGYPEAFL. Here the CDR3 DNA reads TGTGCCAGCAGCTTAGACGGCGGATATCCCGAAGCTTTCCTT.

V usage is TRBV29-1 and J usage is TRBJ1-1; no reliable D call. V was trimmed by 2 bases and J by 2 bases, leaving 6 bases between them. Germline CDR1 is SQVTM and CDR2 is ANQGSEA. The CDR3 runs to 12 residues. The CDR3 DNA sequence: TGCAGCGTTGAATGGCCCAACACTGAAGCTTTCTTT. Protein product: CSVEWPNTEAFF. The variable domain in full, with the rest retrieved from reference TRBV29-1 and TRBJ1-1, is SAVISQKPSRDICQRGTSLTIQCQVDSQVTMMFWYRQQPGQSLTLIATANQGSEATYESGFVIDKFPISRPNLTFSTLTVSNMSPEDSSIYLCSVEWPNTEAFFGQGTRLTVV.

This rearrangement joins TRBV28 to TRBJ1-2; D gene unclear. Germline CDR1 reads MDHEN; CDR2 reads SYDVKM. This CDR3 has 15 residues. V shed 9 bases and J shed 0 bases, with 17 bases lying between them. For the CDR3, the DNA is TGTGCCAGTAGTCCTCCCTCAGAGGCTAACTATGGCTACACCTTC. Protein sequence: CASSPPSEANYGYTF.

This clonotype came up many times. The rearrangement uses TRBV10-3 and TRBJ2-5, with D maybe TRBD2 (7 bases). Germline V lookup: CDR1 ENHRY, CDR2 SYGVKD. V was trimmed by 7 bases and J by 1 base, leaving 19 bases between them. This CDR3 comprises 16 residues. CDR3 in amino acids: CAIKAERGGTQETQYF. The CDR3 DNA reads as TGTGCCATCAAGGCAGAAAGGGGGGGCACCCAAGAGACCCAGTACTTC.

About this clonotype: This may stem from a read error, because a much larger clone lies one nucleotide away. The chain is built from TRBV7-2 and TRBJ2-2; 11 bases line up with TRBD2. This CDR3 is 14 amino acids long. The germline gives CDR1 SGHTA, CDR2 FQGNSA. DNA of the CDR3: TGTGTCAGCAGACTAGCGGGGATCACCGGGGAGCTGTTTTTT. Translation gives CVSRLAGITGELFF.

J is TRBJ2-7 and V is TRBV18, with D possibly matching TRBD2 (6 bases). The germline V and J ends were trimmed by 3 bases and 1 base, with 13 bases remaining between them. Germline loops: CDR1 KGHSH, CDR2 LQKENI. This CDR3 has 15 amino acids. This CDR3 is CASSPSDGLSYEQYF. CDR3 DNA sequence: TGTGCCAGCTCACCCTCAGACGGACTATCCTACGAGCAGTACTTC. Supplemented by reference TRBV18 and TRBJ2-7, the full variable domain reads NAGVMQNPRHLVRRRGQEARLRCSPMKGHSHVYWYRQLPEEGLKFMVYLQKENIIDESGMPKERFSAEFPKEGPSILRIQQVVRGDSAAYFCASSPSDGLSYEQYFGPGTRLTVT.

This clonotype has a count of ten or more. The chain links TRBV28 to TRBJ2-7; the D gene could be TRBD1 or TRBD2 (5 bases each). In germline, CDR1 is MDHEN, CDR2 SYDVKM. The CDR3 totals 12 residues. V shed 6 bases and J shed 5 bases, with 11 bases lying between them. CDR3 protein: CASRVGRNEQYF. In DNA form, the CDR3 reads TGTGCCAGCAGGGTGGGACGAAACGAGCAGTACTTC.

V gene TRBV6-1 combines with J gene TRBJ1-1, with 7 bases fitting TRBD1. The V gene end was trimmed by 6 bases and the J gene end by 3 bases; junction bases not matched to a gene: 10. Per germline, CDR1 MNHNS and CDR2 SASEGT. The CDR3 runs 15 residues. The CDR3 loop is CASRSHGTVHTEAFF. In nucleotides, the CDR3 is TGTGCCAGCAGGTCACACGGGACAGTACACACTGAAGCTTTCTTT.

The chain links TRBV6-2 or TRBV6-3 to TRBJ2-1; 10 bases line up with TRBD2. V lost 2 bases and J lost 9; bases outside the gene matches: 16. Per the germline V gene, CDR1 is MNHEY and CDR2 is SVGEGT. CDR3 size: 18 residues. CDR3 bases: TGTGCCAGCAGTTACCCGAAATCAGGGACTAGCGTGGGGGGTGAGCAGTTCTTC. It specifies CASSYPKSGTSVGGEQFF.

This clonotype showed up just a few times. The junction differs from germline at one of its ends, possibly a read error. As DNA, the CDR3 is TGCGCCGGCAGTGAGTCCGGGACAAACGGCTACACCTTC. Amino acid sequence: CAGSESGTNGYTF. This sequence joins TRBV10-1 and TRBJ1-2, with D perhaps TRBD1 (6 bases). Germline-derived CDR1 and CDR2 are WNHNN and SYGVQD (reference sequence). The CDR3 sequence is 13 residues long.

The chain links TRBV4-1 to TRBJ2-7; 7 positions match TRBD1. J was trimmed by 3 bases and V by 5 bases; bases with no gene match: 4. The germline V gene encodes CDR1 MGHRA and CDR2 YSYEKL. The CDR3 is made up of 13 amino acids. The chain's CDR3 is CASSTDRNYEQYF. For the CDR3, the DNA is TGCGCCAGCAGCACGGACAGGAACTACGAGCAGTACTTC.

The V call is TRBV25-1, the J call TRBJ1-2, with 7 positions matching TRBD1. The CDR3 is made up of 13 amino acids. V was clipped by 3 bases and J by 6 bases; unmatched bases: 4. CDR1 is MGHDK and CDR2 is SYGVNS in the germline V gene. CDR3 DNA sequence: TGTGCCAGCAGTGATGGGGACAGAGATGGCTACACCTTC. Its translation: CASSDGDRDGYTF.

About this clonotype itself: A single base is all that separates this from a far larger clone, so a read error is likely. The V gene is TRBV4-3, the J gene TRBJ2-7, with a weak D call TRBD2 (6 bases). Germline V gene lookup returns CDR1 LGHNA and CDR2 YSLEER. The CDR3 totals 15 residues. In DNA, the CDR3 is TGCGCCAGCAGCCATACCGGGACTGGATGGGACGAGCCGTACTTC. Protein: CASSHTGTGWDEPYF.

This clonotype was observed a handful of times. This chain connects TRBV20-1 to TRBJ2-6; 7 bases fit TRBD2. Per the germline V gene, CDR1 is DFQATT and CDR2 is SNEGSKA (reference sequence). V was clipped by 2 bases and J by 2 bases; unmatched bases: 0. The CDR3 totals 14 residues. This chain's CDR3 is CSARSGAGANVLTF. The CDR3 nucleotides read TGCAGTGCTAGAAGCGGGGCTGGGGCCAACGTCCTGACTTTC.

The chain joins TRBV5-6 to TRBJ1-2; D call uncertain. This CDR3 is 15 amino acids long. Germline CDR1 reads SGHDT; CDR2 reads YYEEEE. Trimming cost V 7 bases and J 4 bases, with 20 bases left between them. The CDR3 protein is CASQWPLPRGYGYTF. For the CDR3, the DNA is TGTGCCAGCCAGTGGCCCCTGCCAAGAGGCTATGGCTACACCTTC.

J is TRBJ1-5 and V is TRBV19; no clear D. The CDR3 loop spans 13 amino acids. Trimming stripped 0 bases from V and 7 bases from J, with 7 bases between. CDR1 is LNHDA, CDR2 SQIVND, per germline (reference sequence). The CDR3 DNA reads TGTGCCAGTAGTATAGACGTTGAGCAGCCCCAGCATTTT. Encoded protein: CASSIDVEQPQHF.

This clonotype has just a few counts. This chain uses TRBV6-2 or TRBV6-3 with TRBJ2-7; no definite D call. CDR1 and CDR2 from the germline V gene are MNHEY and SVGEGT. CDR3 length: 15 amino acids. V lost 0 bases and J lost 3, with 12 bases in between. The CDR3 sequence: CASSYSPGSLYEQYF. CDR3 DNA sequence: TGTGCCAGCAGTTACTCGCCAGGAAGTCTCTACGAGCAGTACTTC.

At least ten counts were recorded for this clonotype. The gene calls are TRBV10-3 and TRBJ2-5; TRBD2 matches at 13 bases. Germline loops: CDR1 ENHRY, CDR2 SYGVKD. The ends lost 4 bases at V and 7 bases at J; junction bases unmatched: 12. The CDR3 length is 17 residues. CDR3 sequence: CAISGSAGTSGIGTQYF. The CDR3 bases are TGTGCCATCAGTGGATCAGCCGGGACTAGCGGGATCGGGACCCAGTACTTC.

This clonotype was recorded at least ten times. CDR3 protein: CASSLGGGMGSPLHF. CDR3 nucleotides: TGTGCCAGCAGTTTGGGAGGAGGGATGGGATCACCCCTCCACTTT. The V gene is TRBV12-3 or TRBV12-4, the J gene TRBJ1-6; D unclear. V dropped 3 bases and J dropped 10 bases, with 16 bases sitting between them. There are 15 residues in the CDR3.

This clonotype was counted many times. This sequence joins TRBV12-3 or TRBV12-4 and TRBJ1-1; D not certain. There are 14 residues in the CDR3. Trimming pared 7 bases from V and 1 base from J, leaving 13 bases between. The CDR3 region is CASTAALANTEAFF. The CDR3 DNA is TGTGCCAGCACGGCCGCCTTAGCGAACACTGAAGCTTTCTTT.